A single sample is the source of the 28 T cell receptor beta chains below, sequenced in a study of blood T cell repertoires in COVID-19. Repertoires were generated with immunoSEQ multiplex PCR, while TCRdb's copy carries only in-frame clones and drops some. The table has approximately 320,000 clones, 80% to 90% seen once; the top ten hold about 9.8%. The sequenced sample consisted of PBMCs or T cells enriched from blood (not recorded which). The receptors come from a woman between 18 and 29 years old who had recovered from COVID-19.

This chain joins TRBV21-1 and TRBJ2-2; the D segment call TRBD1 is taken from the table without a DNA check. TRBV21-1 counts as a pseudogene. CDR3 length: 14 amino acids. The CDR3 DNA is TGTGCCAGCAGCAAATTCAACAGGGTCGGGGAGCTGTTTTTT. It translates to CASSKFNRVGELFF.

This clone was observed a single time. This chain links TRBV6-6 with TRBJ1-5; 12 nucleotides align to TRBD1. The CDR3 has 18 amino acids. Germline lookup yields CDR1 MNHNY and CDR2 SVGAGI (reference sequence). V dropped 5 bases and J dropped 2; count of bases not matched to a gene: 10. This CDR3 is CASSRRGQGAYGNQPQHF. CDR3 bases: TGTGCCAGCAGTCGCCGGGGACAGGGGGCATATGGCAATCAGCCCCAGCATTTT.

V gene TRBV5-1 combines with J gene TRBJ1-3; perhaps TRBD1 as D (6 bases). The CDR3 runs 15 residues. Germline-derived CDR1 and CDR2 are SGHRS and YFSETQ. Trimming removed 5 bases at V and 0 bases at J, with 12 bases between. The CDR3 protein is CASRLGQNSGNTIYF. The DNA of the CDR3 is TGCGCCAGCAGGCTTGGACAGAACTCTGGAAACACCATATATTTT.

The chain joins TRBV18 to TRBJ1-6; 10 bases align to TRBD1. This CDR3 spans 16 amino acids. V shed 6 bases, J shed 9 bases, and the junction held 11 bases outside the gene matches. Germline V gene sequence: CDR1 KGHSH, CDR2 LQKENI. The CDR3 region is CASSQGTGAGSSPLHF. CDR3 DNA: TGTGCCAGCTCGCAAGGGACAGGGGCTGGGAGTTCACCCCTCCACTTT.

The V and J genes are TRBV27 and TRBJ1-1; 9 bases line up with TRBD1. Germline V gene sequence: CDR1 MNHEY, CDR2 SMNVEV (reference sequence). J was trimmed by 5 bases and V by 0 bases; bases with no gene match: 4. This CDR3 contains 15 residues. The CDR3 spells CASSLSQTGGTEAFF. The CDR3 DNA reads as TGTGCCAGCAGTTTATCACAGACAGGGGGTACTGAAGCTTTCTTT.

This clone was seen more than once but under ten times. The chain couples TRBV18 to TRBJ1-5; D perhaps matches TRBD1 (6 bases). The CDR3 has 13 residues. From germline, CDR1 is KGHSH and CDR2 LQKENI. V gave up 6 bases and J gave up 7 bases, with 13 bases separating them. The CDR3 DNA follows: TGTGCCAGCTCGCAACAGGGAGACCAGCCCCAGCATTTT. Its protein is CASSQQGDQPQHF.

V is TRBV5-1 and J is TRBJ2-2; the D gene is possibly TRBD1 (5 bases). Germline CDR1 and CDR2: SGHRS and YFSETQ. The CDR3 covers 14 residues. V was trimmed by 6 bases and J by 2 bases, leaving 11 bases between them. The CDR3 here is CASKDTSNTGELFF. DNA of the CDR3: TGCGCCAGCAAGGACACATCTAACACCGGGGAGCTGTTTTTT.

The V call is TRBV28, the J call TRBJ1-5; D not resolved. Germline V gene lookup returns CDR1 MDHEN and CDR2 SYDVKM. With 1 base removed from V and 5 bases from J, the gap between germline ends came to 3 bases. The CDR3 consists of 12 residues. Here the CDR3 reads CASSLLDQPQHF. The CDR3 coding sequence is TGTGCCAGCAGTTTATTAGATCAGCCCCAGCATTTT.

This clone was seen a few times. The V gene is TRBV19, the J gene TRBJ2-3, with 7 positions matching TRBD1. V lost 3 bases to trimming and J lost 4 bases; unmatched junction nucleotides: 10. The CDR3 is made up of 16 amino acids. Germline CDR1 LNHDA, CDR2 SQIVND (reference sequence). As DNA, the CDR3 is TGTGCCAGTAGTATGGGGACCCGGGACAGAGCAGATACGCAGTATTTT. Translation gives CASSMGTRDRADTQYF.

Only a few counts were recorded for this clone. CDR3 region: CASVGTGAYEQYF. DNA for the CDR3: TGTGCCAGCGTAGGGACAGGAGCCTACGAGCAGTACTTC. The chain is built from TRBV3-1 (or the pseudogene TRBV3-2) and TRBJ2-7; TRBD1 matches at 8 bases. The CDR3 is 13 residues long. V shed 8 bases, J shed 2 bases, and the junction held 5 bases outside the gene matches. The V gene's germline CDR1 is LGHDT and CDR2 YNNKEL (reference sequence).

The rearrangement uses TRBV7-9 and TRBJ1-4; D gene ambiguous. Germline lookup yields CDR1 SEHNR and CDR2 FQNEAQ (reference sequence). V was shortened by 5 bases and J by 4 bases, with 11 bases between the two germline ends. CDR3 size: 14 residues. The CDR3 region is CASSLYRDNEKLFF. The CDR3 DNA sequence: TGTGCCAGCAGCCTTTACCGGGATAATGAAAAACTGTTTTTT.

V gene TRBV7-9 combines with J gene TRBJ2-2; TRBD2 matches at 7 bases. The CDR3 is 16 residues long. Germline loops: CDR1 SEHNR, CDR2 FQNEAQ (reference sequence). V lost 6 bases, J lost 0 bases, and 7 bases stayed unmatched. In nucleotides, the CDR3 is TGTGCCAGCAGGTCTAGCGGAAACGCGAACACCGGGGAGCTGTTTTTT. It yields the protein CASRSSGNANTGELFF.

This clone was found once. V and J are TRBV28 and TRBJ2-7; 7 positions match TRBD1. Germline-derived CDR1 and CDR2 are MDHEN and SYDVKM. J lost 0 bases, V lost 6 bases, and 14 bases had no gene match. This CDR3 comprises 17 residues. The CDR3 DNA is TGTGCCAGCAGCCTCCGAGAGGGGACAGCGTTCTCCTACGAGCAGTACTTC. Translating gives CASSLREGTAFSYEQYF.

CDR3 nucleotides: TGTGCCAGCAGCTTAGGAGGTCCGAACACTGAAGCTTTCTTT. This encodes CASSLGGPNTEAFF. The V call is TRBV5-6, the J call TRBJ1-1; D gene uncertain. The ends were cut back, 2 bases at V and 1 base at J, with 9 bases in the middle. The CDR3 sequence is 14 residues long. Looked up from germline, CDR1 is SGHDT and CDR2 is YYEEEE.

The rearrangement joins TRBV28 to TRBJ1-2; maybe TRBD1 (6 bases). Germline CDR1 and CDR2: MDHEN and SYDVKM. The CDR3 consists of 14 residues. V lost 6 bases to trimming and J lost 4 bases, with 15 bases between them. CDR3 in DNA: TGTGCCAGCAGCCCTTGGACAGACCCCTATGGCTACACCTTC. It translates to CASSPWTDPYGYTF.

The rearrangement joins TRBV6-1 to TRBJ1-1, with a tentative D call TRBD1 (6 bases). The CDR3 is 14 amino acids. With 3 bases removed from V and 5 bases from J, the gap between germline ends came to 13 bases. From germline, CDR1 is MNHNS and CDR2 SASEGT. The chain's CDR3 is CASSEQGLRTEAFF. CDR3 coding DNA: TGTGCCAGCAGTGAGCAGGGGCTGAGGACTGAAGCTTTCTTT.

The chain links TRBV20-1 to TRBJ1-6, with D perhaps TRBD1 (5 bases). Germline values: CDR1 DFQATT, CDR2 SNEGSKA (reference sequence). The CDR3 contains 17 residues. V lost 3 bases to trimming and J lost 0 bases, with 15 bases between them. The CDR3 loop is CSASLQGAYSYNSPLHF. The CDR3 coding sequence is TGCAGTGCTAGTCTCCAGGGCGCCTACTCCTATAATTCACCCCTCCACTTT.

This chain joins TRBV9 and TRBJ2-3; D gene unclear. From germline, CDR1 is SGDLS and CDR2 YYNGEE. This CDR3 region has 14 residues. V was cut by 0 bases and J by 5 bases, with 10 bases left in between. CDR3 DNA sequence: TGTGCCAGCAGCGTAGCGGCGGCACGAGATACGCAGTATTTT. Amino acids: CASSVAAARDTQYF.

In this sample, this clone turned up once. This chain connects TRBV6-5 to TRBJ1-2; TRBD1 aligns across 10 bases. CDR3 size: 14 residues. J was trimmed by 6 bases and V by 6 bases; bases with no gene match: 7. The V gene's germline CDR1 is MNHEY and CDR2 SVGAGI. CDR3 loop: CASRLRQGADGYTF. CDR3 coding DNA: TGTGCCAGCAGACTCCGACAGGGGGCGGATGGCTACACCTTC.

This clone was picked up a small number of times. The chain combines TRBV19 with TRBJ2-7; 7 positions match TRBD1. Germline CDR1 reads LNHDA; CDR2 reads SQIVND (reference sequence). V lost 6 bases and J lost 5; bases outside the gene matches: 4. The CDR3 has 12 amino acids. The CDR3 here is CASSPTGDEQYF. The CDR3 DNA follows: TGTGCCAGTAGCCCCACAGGGGACGAGCAGTACTTC.

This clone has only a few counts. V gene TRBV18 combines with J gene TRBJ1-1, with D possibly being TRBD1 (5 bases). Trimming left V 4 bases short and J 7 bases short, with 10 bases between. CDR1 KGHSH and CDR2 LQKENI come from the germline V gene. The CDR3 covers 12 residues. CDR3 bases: TGTGCCAGCTCACAAGGGGAGGGTGAAGCTTTCTTT. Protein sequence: CASSQGEGEAFF.

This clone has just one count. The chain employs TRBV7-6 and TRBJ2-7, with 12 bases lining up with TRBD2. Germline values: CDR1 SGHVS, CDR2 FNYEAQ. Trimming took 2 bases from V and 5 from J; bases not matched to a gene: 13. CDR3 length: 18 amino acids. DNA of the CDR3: TGTGCCAGCAGCTTAAGCCGGCCGCTAGCGGGAGGGCCCCACGAGCAGTACTTC. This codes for CASSLSRPLAGGPHEQYF.

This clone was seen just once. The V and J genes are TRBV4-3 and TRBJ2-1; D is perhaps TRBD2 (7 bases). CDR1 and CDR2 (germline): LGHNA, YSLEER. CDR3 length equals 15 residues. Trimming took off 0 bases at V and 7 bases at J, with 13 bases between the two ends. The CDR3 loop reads CASSQDRGAGNEQFF. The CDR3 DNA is TGCGCCAGCAGCCAAGATCGGGGGGCTGGGAATGAGCAGTTCTTC.

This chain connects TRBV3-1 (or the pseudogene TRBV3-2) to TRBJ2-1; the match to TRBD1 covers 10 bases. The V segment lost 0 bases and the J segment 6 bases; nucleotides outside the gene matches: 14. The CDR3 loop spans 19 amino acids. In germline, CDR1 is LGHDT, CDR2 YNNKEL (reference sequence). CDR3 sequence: CASSQEWDRGYGGSNEQFF. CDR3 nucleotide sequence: TGTGCCAGCAGCCAAGAGTGGGACAGGGGTTATGGGGGGAGCAATGAGCAGTTCTTC.

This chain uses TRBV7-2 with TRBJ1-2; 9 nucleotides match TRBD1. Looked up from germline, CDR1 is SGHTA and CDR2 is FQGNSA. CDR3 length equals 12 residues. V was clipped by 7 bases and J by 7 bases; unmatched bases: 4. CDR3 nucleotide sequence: TGTGCCAGCACCCGGGACAGGGTTGGCTACACCTTC. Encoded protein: CASTRDRVGYTF.

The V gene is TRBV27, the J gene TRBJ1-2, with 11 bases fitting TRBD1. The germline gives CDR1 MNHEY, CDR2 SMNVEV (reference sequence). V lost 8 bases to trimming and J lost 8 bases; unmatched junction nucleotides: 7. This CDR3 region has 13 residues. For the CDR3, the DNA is TGTGCCAGCCGACGGACAGGGGGCGCCGGCTACACCTTC. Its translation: CASRRTGGAGYTF.

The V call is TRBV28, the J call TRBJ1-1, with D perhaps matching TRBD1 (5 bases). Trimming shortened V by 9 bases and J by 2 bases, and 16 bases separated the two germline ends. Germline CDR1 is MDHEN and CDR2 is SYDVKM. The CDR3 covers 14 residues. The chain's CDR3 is CASSGGGFNTEAFF. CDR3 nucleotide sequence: TGTGCCAGTTCCGGGGGGGGGTTCAACACTGAAGCTTTCTTT.

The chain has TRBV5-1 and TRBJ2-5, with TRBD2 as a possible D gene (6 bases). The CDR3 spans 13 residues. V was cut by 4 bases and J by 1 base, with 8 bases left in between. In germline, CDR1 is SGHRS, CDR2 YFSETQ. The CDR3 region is CASSRESQETQYF. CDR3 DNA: TGCGCCAGCAGCCGGGAGAGCCAAGAGACCCAGTACTTC.